Given below is one T cell receptor beta chain in context. Authors' analysis steps: For nucleated cells, counts were estimated from reference gene primer amplification. Produced via immunoSEQ multiplex PCR; TCRdb's table is partial and in-frame only. D and trimming come from the DNA, and the V and J calls and clone size come from that table. The data hold approximately 150,000 clones, with approximately 92% observed a single time. The CDR3 is 15 residues long. From germline, CDR1 is SGHNT and CDR2 YYREEE (reference sequence). With V trimmed by 4 bases and J by 2 bases, 6 bases remained unmatched. The sample belongs to a study of blood T cell repertoires in COVID-19. Study information: The United States, Italy and Spain provided the acute and convalescent COVID-19 samples. Sources were T cells, B-cell-depleted T cells, or PBMCs; the material itself was cDNA or gDNA.

Sequencing input: peripheral blood. The TCR originated in a woman aged 55-70 years with active COVID-19. This sequence joins TRBV5-4 and TRBJ2-7; 10 bases align to TRBD1. The CDR3 region has the DNA TGTGCCAGCAGCCCCCGGGGACAGGGGACCTACGAGCAGTACTTC. This codes for CASSPRGQGTYEQYF. The full variable domain, completed using reference TRBV5-4 and TRBJ2-7, is ETGVTQSPTHLIKTRGQQVTLRCSSQSGHNTVSWYQQALGQGPQFIFQYYREEENGRGNFPPRFSGLQFPNYSSELNVNALELDDSALYLCASSPRGQGTYEQYFGPGTRLTVT.